The 10 T cell receptor beta chains presented below share a single source sample, sequenced in a study of PD-L1 blockade in urothelial cancer. Time point defined: pretreatment peripheral blood. Method: immunoSEQ multiplex PCR; TCRdb's copy keeps in-frame clones and lacks some. The profile shows roughly 16,000 clones, around 91% of them singletons. Material: PBMCs, obtained around atezolizumab (anti-PD-L1) treatment. These receptors were obtained from a man in his sixties or seventies with urothelial cancer.

This clone was observed a single time. The rearrangement joins TRBV9 to TRBJ1-4; the D is unclear. This CDR3 spans 17 amino acids. The germline V gene encodes CDR1 SGDLS and CDR2 YYNGEE. V dropped 4 bases and J dropped 0 bases, with 16 bases sitting between them. DNA for the CDR3: TGTGCCAGCAGCCCCACCCTCGGGTATGCAACTAATGAAAAACTGTTTTTT. Its translation: CASSPTLGYATNEKLFF.

The rearrangement links TRBV11-2 to TRBJ2-2, with 7 bases lining up with TRBD2. This CDR3 region has 16 residues. V lost 5 bases and J lost 1; bases outside the gene matches: 7. Germline V CDR1 and CDR2: SGHAT, FQNNGV. CDR3 coding DNA: TGTGCCAGCAGCGGCCGTGGACTAGGGAACACCGGGGAGCTGTTTTTT. It codes for CASSGRGLGNTGELFF.

The chain has TRBV28 and TRBJ2-7; possibly TRBD1 for D (6 bases). The V end was cut by 5 bases, the J end by 7 bases, with 15 bases between. CDR1 and CDR2 from the germline V gene are MDHEN and SYDVKM. The CDR3 consists of 13 residues. The CDR3 loop is CASSITGLGEQYF. CDR3 DNA sequence: TGTGCCAGCAGTATAACAGGGTTGGGTGAGCAGTACTTC.

V and J are TRBV4-1 and TRBJ1-1; 9 bases are shared with TRBD1. J lost 6 bases, V lost 6 bases, and 11 bases had no gene match. The V gene's germline CDR1 is MGHRA and CDR2 YSYEKL. The CDR3 consists of 15 residues. CDR3 sequence: CASRRGQGISAEAFF. Here the CDR3 DNA reads TGCGCCAGCAGGCGGGGACAGGGAATTTCAGCTGAAGCTTTCTTT.

The chain employs TRBV10-3 and TRBJ1-2; D is perhaps TRBD1 (5 bases). V lost 4 bases, J lost 2 bases, and 11 bases lay in between. Germline V gene lookup returns CDR1 ENHRY and CDR2 SYGVKD. The CDR3 consists of 14 residues. CDR3: CAISAPDRNYGYTF. As DNA, the CDR3 is TGTGCCATCAGTGCCCCTGACAGAAACTATGGCTACACCTTC.

The chain employs TRBV18 and TRBJ2-3; 8 bases match TRBD2. Germline trimming cut 5 bases from V and 4 bases from J; bases unmatched to any gene: 2. Germline V CDR1 and CDR2: KGHSH, LQKENI. The CDR3 is 13 amino acids. The CDR3 loop is CASSGLAPDTQYF. CDR3 coding DNA: TGTGCCAGCTCAGGACTAGCTCCAGATACGCAGTATTTT.

The rearrangement links TRBV7-8 to TRBJ2-5; possible D gene TRBD2, 5 bases. The germline V gene encodes CDR1 SGHVS and CDR2 FQNEAQ. The CDR3 is 14 amino acids. Trimming took off 5 bases at V and 2 bases at J, with 12 bases between the two ends. The CDR3 DNA reads as TGTGCCAGCAGCCCTCCCCCGGGACAAGAGACCCAGTACTTC. The encoded protein is CASSPPPGQETQYF. Full variable domain (missing parts from reference TRBV7-8 and TRBJ2-5): GAGVSQSPRYKVAKRGQDVALRCDPISGHVSLFWYQQALGQGPEFLTYFQNEAQLDKSGLPSDRFFAERPEGSVSTLKIQRTQQEDSAVYLCASSPPPGQETQYFGPGTRLLVL.

The chain couples TRBV11-2 to TRBJ2-1, with TRBD1 matching 7 bases. The V segment lost 5 bases and the J segment 8 bases; nucleotides outside the gene matches: 15. The CDR3 loop spans 16 amino acids. Looked up from germline, CDR1 is SGHAT and CDR2 is FQNNGV. CDR3: CASSDRDRVTVDEQFF. CDR3 nucleotide sequence: TGTGCCAGCAGCGATCGAGACAGGGTTACTGTCGATGAGCAGTTCTTC.

The chain uses TRBV5-1 and TRBJ2-1; 12 bases fit TRBD2. The CDR3 is 15 amino acids. Germline CDR1 SGHRS, CDR2 YFSETQ. After removal of 4 bases from V and 7 bases from J, the junction contained 6 bases not matched to a gene. The chain's CDR3 is CASSPTSGGPNEQFF. The CDR3 DNA reads as TGCGCCAGCAGCCCTACTAGCGGGGGGCCGAATGAGCAGTTCTTC.

The chain has TRBV7-2 and TRBJ1-2, with 8 bases lining up with TRBD1. The CDR3 totals 14 residues. Germline V lookup: CDR1 SGHTA, CDR2 FQGNSA. V lost 5 bases, J lost 8 bases, and 10 bases stayed unmatched. CDR3 in DNA: TGTGCCAGCAGCCCATCGGACAGGGCGGGGGGCTACACCTTC. Amino acids: CASSPSDRAGGYTF.